Following are 28 T cell receptor beta chains from one sample sequenced in a study of cytomegalovirus exposure and HLA in healthy donors. Use of 60 Vbeta and 13 Jbeta primers characterized the PCR. TCRdb's copy holds only in-frame clones and misses some; the assay was immunoSEQ multiplex PCR. This sample has about 180,000 clones, with just under 80% found just once. The specimen was PBMCs. All receptors come from a woman aged 25-40 years in good health and CMV-seronegative.

This rearrangement joins TRBV30 to TRBJ1-1; D gene uncertain. The CDR3 extends over 12 amino acids. V lost 5 bases, J lost 0 bases, and 7 bases lay in between. Looked up from germline, CDR1 is GTSNPN and CDR2 is SVGIG (reference sequence). CDR3 nucleotide sequence: TGTGCCTGGTTTCGGGTGAACACTGAAGCTTTCTTT. This gives the protein CAWFRVNTEAFF.

The chain carries TRBV29-1 and TRBJ2-4; 9 bases match TRBD2. The trim removed 4 bases at V and 7 bases at J, leaving 5 bases unmatched. The germline gives CDR1 SQVTM, CDR2 ANQGSEA. The CDR3 has 13 amino acids. CDR3 loop: CSVVGRGGNIQYF. The CDR3 DNA follows: TGCAGCGTTGTCGGGCGGGGGGGGAACATTCAGTACTTC.

J is TRBJ1-6 and V is TRBV6-1; possibly TRBD1 for D (5 bases). Trimming took 6 bases from V and 7 from J, leaving 16 bases between them. Germline V gene sequence: CDR1 MNHNS, CDR2 SASEGT. This CDR3 spans 15 amino acids. The CDR3 region has the DNA TGTGCCAGCAGGATTACAGGAGCCAGAAATTCACCCCTCCACTTT. Translation: CASRITGARNSPLHF.

This rearrangement joins TRBV30 to TRBJ2-7; 8 positions match TRBD1. The DNA end is a closer match to TRBJ2-1, so the J assignment may be wrong. CDR1 and CDR2 from the germline V gene are GTSNPN and SVGIG (reference sequence). This CDR3 has 13 residues. Here the CDR3 reads CAWSWTGPNEQFF. The CDR3 nucleotides are TGTGCCTGGAGTTGGACAGGGCCCAATGAGCAGTTCTTC.

This clone is a singleton in its sample. This sequence joins TRBV5-6 and TRBJ1-6; a weak D match, TRBD1 (6 bases). Germline-derived CDR1 and CDR2 are SGHDT and YYEEEE. Trimming removed 2 bases at V and 7 bases at J, with 25 bases between. The CDR3 consists of 19 residues. CDR3 residues: CASSLVGQGLDGVNSPLHF. In DNA form, the CDR3 reads TGTGCCAGCAGCTTAGTAGGGCAGGGGCTCGATGGGGTGAATTCACCCCTCCACTTT. The full variable domain, with the rest looked up from reference TRBV5-6 and TRBJ1-6, is DAGVTQSPTHLIKTRGQQVTLRCSPKSGHDTVSWYQQALGQGPQFIFQYYEEEERQRGNFPDRFSGHQFPNYSSELNVNALLLGDSALYLCASSLVGQGLDGVNSPLHFGNGTRLTVT.

The chain's CDR3 is CASSLSRDRGPSGANVLTF. CDR3 nucleotide sequence: TGTGCCAGCAGCTTATCTCGGGACAGGGGTCCCTCTGGGGCCAACGTCCTGACTTTC. This chain joins TRBV7-6 and TRBJ2-6, with 10 bases that match TRBD1. V lost 2 bases to trimming and J lost 0 bases; unmatched junction nucleotides: 7. Germline CDR1 SGHVS, CDR2 FNYEAQ. The CDR3 extends over 19 amino acids.

The chain has TRBV7-2 and TRBJ2-3, with D perhaps TRBD1 (6 bases). V lost 4 bases and J lost 5, with 22 bases in between. This CDR3 contains 17 residues. Germline V gene lookup returns CDR1 SGHTA and CDR2 FQGNSA. Here the CDR3 reads CASSYSPQGRGRDTQYF. The CDR3 DNA reads as TGTGCCAGCAGCTACAGCCCTCAGGGGCGCGGAAGAGATACGCAGTATTTT.

The CDR3 DNA is TGTGCCAGCAGCCCGGGATCTAGATTCCAGAGCCTCTACGAGCAGTACTTC. It specifies CASSPGSRFQSLYEQYF. The chain combines TRBV9 with TRBJ2-7; weak D call: TRBD2 (5 bases). Trimming shortened V by 4 bases and J by 3 bases, and 23 bases separated the two germline ends. The CDR3 contains 17 residues. CDR1 is SGDLS, CDR2 YYNGEE, per germline.

This clone was seen a few times. Other DNA variants within this sample encode the same CDR3. The rearrangement uses TRBV6-5 and TRBJ1-1, with TRBD1 as a possible D gene (5 bases). Trimming stripped 4 bases from V and 1 base from J, with 7 bases between. Looked up from germline, CDR1 is MNHEY and CDR2 is SVGAGI. The length of the CDR3 is 13 residues. CDR3 loop: CASSSGGNTEAFF. The CDR3 DNA follows: TGTGCCAGCAGTTCGGGGGGGAACACTGAAGCTTTCTTT.

This chain links TRBV9 with TRBJ1-1; D gene unclear. This CDR3 is built from 15 residues. CDR1 and CDR2 from the germline V gene are SGDLS and YYNGEE. V lost 0 bases and J 0 bases, leaving 9 bases between the germline ends. The CDR3 is CASSVDPQLNTEAFF. The CDR3 nucleotides read TGTGCCAGCAGCGTAGACCCACAATTGAACACTGAAGCTTTCTTT.

This sequence joins TRBV30 and TRBJ1-1; TRBD1 might be the D (6 bases). Trimming left V 4 bases short and J 3 bases short, with 12 bases between. In germline, CDR1 is GTSNPN, CDR2 SVGIG (reference sequence). This CDR3 is built from 13 residues. The CDR3 bases are TGTGCCTGGAATGGACAGACACACACTGAAGCTTTCTTT. This translates into CAWNGQTHTEAFF.

This chain connects TRBV7-2 to TRBJ2-3, with 13 bases fitting TRBD2. Trimming took 5 bases from V and 4 from J; bases not matched to a gene: 3. Germline CDR1 is SGHTA and CDR2 is FQGNSA. The CDR3 runs to 15 residues. The DNA of the CDR3 is TGTGCCAGCAGCCCACTAGCGGGGGGGCCAGATACGCAGTATTTT. This sequence encodes CASSPLAGGPDTQYF. The variable domain in full, with the rest retrieved from reference TRBV7-2 and TRBJ2-3, is GAGVSQSPSNKVTEKGKDVELRCDPISGHTALYWYRQSLGQGLEFLIYFQGNSAPDKSGLPSDRFSAERTGGSVSTLTIQRTQQEDSAVYLCASSPLAGGPDTQYFGPGTRLTVL.

This chain joins TRBV6-6 and TRBJ1-2, with D possibly being TRBD1 (6 bases). The CDR3 consists of 12 residues. V gave up 6 bases and J gave up 7 bases, with 12 bases separating them. The germline V gene encodes CDR1 MNHNY and CDR2 SVGAGI (reference sequence). The CDR3 bases are TGTGCCAGCAGCCCTACAGGGTCTGGCTACACCTTC. It encodes CASSPTGSGYTF.

V usage is TRBV7-2 and J usage is TRBJ1-2, with D perhaps TRBD1 (5 bases). The CDR3 is 16 residues long. Germline CDR1 and CDR2: SGHTA and FQGNSA. Trimming removed 2 bases at V and 3 bases at J, with 16 bases between. DNA for the CDR3: TGTGCCAGCAGCTTAAGCCCCGCAGGGTATGACTATGGCTACACCTTC. Protein sequence: CASSLSPAGYDYGYTF.

The chain recombines TRBV30 with TRBJ1-2; 9 bases are a match to TRBD1. This CDR3 spans 14 amino acids. CDR1 is GTSNPN and CDR2 is SVGIG in the germline V gene (reference sequence). V dropped 4 bases and J dropped 3; count of bases not matched to a gene: 6. Written as DNA, the CDR3 is TGTGCCTGGAAACAGGGGGCGCGTGACTATGGCTACACCTTC. It translates to CAWKQGARDYGYTF.

CDR3 loop: CASSLGQGSNYGYTF. The CDR3 bases are TGTGCCAGCTCACTTGGACAGGGTTCTAACTATGGCTACACCTTC. V and J are TRBV18 and TRBJ1-2; 8 bases line up with TRBD1. Germline V CDR1 and CDR2: KGHSH, LQKENI. This CDR3 has 15 residues. The V and J ends lost 4 bases and 0 bases, in that order; junction bases with no gene match: 4.

V usage is TRBV15 and J usage is TRBJ2-2, with D hard to call. The CDR3 is 13 residues long. The germline V gene encodes CDR1 LNHNV and CDR2 YYDKDF (reference sequence). The germline V and J ends were trimmed by 0 bases and 6 bases, with 5 bases remaining between them. As DNA, the CDR3 is TGTGCCACCAGCAGAGATCCGGCCGGGGAGCTGTTTTTT. This gives the protein CATSRDPAGELFF.

J is TRBJ2-6 and V is TRBV7-6; 9 bases are shared with TRBD2. The CDR3 extends over 18 amino acids. The V gene end was trimmed by 2 bases and the J gene end by 0 bases; junction bases not matched to a gene: 5. Germline V gene data show CDR1 as SGHVS and CDR2 as FNYEAQ. The CDR3 sequence: CASSLMASGVSGANVLTF. The CDR3 nucleotides are TGTGCCAGCAGCTTAATGGCTAGCGGGGTCTCTGGGGCCAACGTCCTGACTTTC.

The J gene is TRBJ1-2, the V gene TRBV5-4, with 7 bases fitting TRBD1. There are 15 residues in the CDR3. The V gene's germline CDR1 is SGHNT and CDR2 YYREEE (reference sequence). The V and J ends lost 0 bases and 3 bases, in that order; junction bases with no gene match: 5. The CDR3 is CASSLEEGADYGYTF. DNA of the CDR3: TGTGCCAGCAGCTTGGAAGAGGGGGCTGACTATGGCTACACCTTC.

The V gene is TRBV19, the J gene TRBJ1-5; tentative D call: TRBD1 (5 bases). The CDR3 totals 14 residues. The V gene's germline CDR1 is LNHDA and CDR2 SQIVND (reference sequence). Trimming cost V 1 base and J 5 bases, with 9 bases left between them. In DNA form, the CDR3 reads TGTGCCAGTAGTATAGGCGGGGACCATCAGCCCCAGCATTTT. As protein: CASSIGGDHQPQHF.

This rearrangement joins TRBV7-3 to TRBJ2-5, with 10 bases lining up with TRBD2. CDR3 length: 14 amino acids. Trimming took 5 bases from V and 4 from J; bases not matched to a gene: 4. Germline lookup yields CDR1 SGHTA and CDR2 FQGTGA. The CDR3 is CASSKSGGGETQYF. CDR3 sequence (DNA): TGTGCCAGCAGCAAGAGCGGGGGGGGAGAGACCCAGTACTTC.

This chain uses TRBV2 with TRBJ2-1; TRBD2 agrees at 7 bases. The junction had 16 bases not matched to a gene; V was cut back by 8 bases and J by 6 bases. CDR1 is SNHLY and CDR2 is FYNNEI in the germline V gene. CDR3 length equals 16 residues. The CDR3 DNA follows: TGTGCCAGCCTGCCGGCGGGGGTTATGAATCTCAATGAGCAGTTCTTC. The encoded protein is CASLPAGVMNLNEQFF.

This clone was detected once. The V and J genes are TRBV9 and TRBJ1-4; 8 positions agree with TRBD1. The CDR3 runs 20 residues. Trimming removed 4 bases from V and 0 bases from J; junction bases left unmatched: 17. The germline V gene has CDR1 SGDLS and CDR2 YYNGEE. The CDR3 nucleotides read TGTGCCAGCAGCCCAGGGGGTTGGCAGGGGGCCTCGGCAACTAATGAAAAACTGTTTTTT. It codes for CASSPGGWQGASATNEKLFF.

The rearrangement links TRBV2 to TRBJ2-1; the match to TRBD1 covers 7 bases. Germline V gives CDR1 SNHLY, CDR2 FYNNEI. V lost 6 bases to trimming and J lost 7 bases; unmatched junction nucleotides: 9. The CDR3 loop spans 14 amino acids. This CDR3 is CASSPTGVVNEQFF. As DNA, the CDR3 is TGTGCCAGCAGCCCAACAGGGGTCGTTAATGAGCAGTTCTTC.

This clone showed up just a few times. The chain has TRBV6-1 and TRBJ1-3; no clear D gene. Per the germline V gene, CDR1 is MNHNS and CDR2 is SASEGT. The V and J ends lost 7 bases and 0 bases respectively, with 10 bases between them. This CDR3 comprises 14 residues. CDR3 loop: CASTRRGSGNTIYF. CDR3 nucleotides: TGTGCCAGCACCAGGCGGGGCTCTGGAAACACCATATATTTT.

This clone was counted only a few times. The chain employs TRBV29-1 and TRBJ1-1; 11 bases align to TRBD1. The CDR3 totals 15 residues. J gave up 5 bases and V 4 bases, and 9 bases lay outside the gene matches. Germline lookup yields CDR1 SQVTM and CDR2 ANQGSEA. The chain's CDR3 is CSVGGTGGVETEAFF. CDR3 bases: TGCAGCGTTGGGGGGACAGGGGGTGTGGAAACTGAAGCTTTCTTT.

The chain has TRBV9 and TRBJ2-2; D is possibly TRBD2 (6 bases). Looked up from germline, CDR1 is SGDLS and CDR2 is YYNGEE. The CDR3 spans 15 residues. V gave up 5 bases and J gave up 0 bases, with 11 bases separating them. CDR3 coding DNA: TGTGCCAGCAGTCCGGGACTCGCGAACACCGGGGAGCTGTTTTTT. As protein: CASSPGLANTGELFF.

The V gene is TRBV6-1, the J gene TRBJ1-2; 11 bases align to TRBD1. CDR3 length equals 16 residues. Germline-derived CDR1 and CDR2 are MNHNS and SASEGT. V dropped 2 bases and J dropped 12; count of bases not matched to a gene: 14. Here the CDR3 DNA reads TGTGCCAGCAGTGAACAGCCGGGACAGGGGGGGGAGGGTAACACCTTC. Translated, it gives CASSEQPGQGGEGNTF.